This TCR beta chain was captured in a study of T cell responses to AZD1222 COVID-19 vaccine. This clone has only one observation. Its cognate antigen is unknown. The germline V gene encodes CDR1 MNHEY and CDR2 SVGAGI. This CDR3 spans 15 amino acids. The germline V and J ends were trimmed by 4 bases and 5 bases, with 14 bases remaining between them. Measured with immunoSEQ multiplex PCR; TCRdb has only the in-frame clones, and not every one. The sample has roughly 120,000 clones, about nine tenths seen once. Study-wide points: Every sample of the repertoires postdated the peak T cell response.

The sequence was obtained from an adult in good health. The starting material was peripheral blood, obtained on day 0 of AZD1222 vaccination. The J gene is TRBJ1-4, the V gene TRBV6-5; maybe TRBD1 (5 bases). The DNA of the CDR3 is TGTGCCAGCAGTTCCAGCTGGGGGGAGAATGAAAAACTGTTTTTT. Protein sequence: CASSSSWGENEKLFF.